This T cell receptor beta chain is drawn from a study of beta chain features in type 1 diabetes. Regarding the study as a whole: Fewer junction insertions and more nucleotide deletions appeared in type 1 diabetes patients. Whether HLA type affects TCRB rearrangement stayed undetermined in the present work. Patients with Type 1 diabetes showed moderately but significantly shorter TCRB CDR3s in all four CD4+ subsets.

In this sample, this clone turned up a few times. Its antigen is currently unknown. The collection from each donor was one heparinised blood draw averaging roughly 100 mL. Each sorted population was over 95% pure. The study reverse transcribed the entire isolated RNA, so it sequenced expressed TCRB transcripts. TCRdb keeps only in-frame clones here, not all; method: immunoSEQ multiplex PCR. The sample has some 250,000 clones, about 15% seen once; the top ten hold approximately 0.018%. Sequencing was carried out using naive CD4+ T cells from blood. The source is a man in his thirties or forties with type 1 diabetes.

CDR3 bases: TGTGCCAGCAGCACCCTGGACAGGTTCGGATCTGGGGCCAACGTCCTGACTTTC. It encodes CASSTLDRFGSGANVLTF. The genes are TRBV13 and TRBJ2-6; the match to TRBD1 covers 7 bases. The germline V gene encodes CDR1 PRHDT and CDR2 FYEKMQ (reference sequence). The V and J ends lost 5 bases and 1 base, in that order; junction bases with no gene match: 11. The CDR3 runs 18 residues.